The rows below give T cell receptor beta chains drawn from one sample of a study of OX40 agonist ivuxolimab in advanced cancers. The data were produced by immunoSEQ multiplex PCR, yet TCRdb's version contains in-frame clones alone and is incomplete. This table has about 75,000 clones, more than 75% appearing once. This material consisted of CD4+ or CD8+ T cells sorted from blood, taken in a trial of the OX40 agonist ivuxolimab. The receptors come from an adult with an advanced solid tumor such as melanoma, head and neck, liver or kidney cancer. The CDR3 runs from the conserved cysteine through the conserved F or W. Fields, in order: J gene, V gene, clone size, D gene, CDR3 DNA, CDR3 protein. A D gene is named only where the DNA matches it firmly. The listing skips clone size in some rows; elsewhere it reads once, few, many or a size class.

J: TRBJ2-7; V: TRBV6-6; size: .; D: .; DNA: TGTGCCAGCAGTTACGCGGAGGGAGCCGAGCAGTACTTC; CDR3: CASSYAEGAEQYF
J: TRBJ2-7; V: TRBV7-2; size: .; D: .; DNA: TGTGCCAGCAGCTATCGGGGGAGCTCCTACGAGCAGTACTTC; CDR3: CASSYRGSSYEQYF
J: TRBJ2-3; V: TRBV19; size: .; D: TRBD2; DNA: TGTGCCAGTAGTATAGTATCGCGGGAGGGTACGCAGTATTTT; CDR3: CASSIVSREGTQYF
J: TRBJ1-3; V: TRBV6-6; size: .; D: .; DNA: TGTGCCAGCAGTTACTCGGCCGGGGGGACTGGAAACACCATATATTTT; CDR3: CASSYSAGGTGNTIYF
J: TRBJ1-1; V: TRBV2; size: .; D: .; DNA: TGTGCCAGCAGTGAGGGGGTAATGAACACTGAAGCTTTCTTT; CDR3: CASSEGVMNTEAFF
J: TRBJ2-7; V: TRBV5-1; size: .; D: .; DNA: TGCGCCAGCAGCTTGGCTACAGGGAGCTCCTACGAGCAGTACTTC; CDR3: CASSLATGSSYEQYF
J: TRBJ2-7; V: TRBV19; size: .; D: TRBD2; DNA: TGTGCCAGTAGTATGGGCGGGAGATTTTACGAGCAGTACTTC; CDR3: CASSMGGRFYEQYF
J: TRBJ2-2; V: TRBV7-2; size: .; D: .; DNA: TGTGCCAGCAGCCCTAATGGTCGAATCGGGAACACCGGGGAGCTGTTTTTT; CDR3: CASSPNGRIGNTGELFF
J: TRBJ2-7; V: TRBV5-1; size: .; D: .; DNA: TGCGCCAGCAGCTTGGTTGGGTGGGACGAGCAGTACTTC; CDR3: CASSLVGWDEQYF
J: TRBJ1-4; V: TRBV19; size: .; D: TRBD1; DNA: TGTGCCAGTAGAAGACAGGGGGACGGGACTAATGAAAAACTGTTTTTT; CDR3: CASRRQGDGTNEKLFF
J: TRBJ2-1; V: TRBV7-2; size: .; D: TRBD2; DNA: TGTGCCAGCAGCTCAGTGCCGGGACTAGCGGGATGGAATGAGCAGTTCTTC; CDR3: CASSSVPGLAGWNEQFF
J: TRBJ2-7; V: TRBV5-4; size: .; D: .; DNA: TGTGCCAGCAGCTTGGAAGCGTGGGCCTCCTACGAGCAGTACTTC; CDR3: CASSLEAWASYEQYF
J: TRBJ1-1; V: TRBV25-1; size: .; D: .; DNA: TGTGCCAGCAGTGAATGGGGCAGGGGTAACACTGAAGCTTTCTTT; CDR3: CASSEWGRGNTEAFF
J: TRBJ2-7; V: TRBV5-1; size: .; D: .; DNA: TGCGCCAGCAGCTTGGCCGTTGGTTCCGAGCAGTACTTC; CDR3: CASSLAVGSEQYF
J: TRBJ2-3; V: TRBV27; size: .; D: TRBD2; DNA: TGTGCCAGCTCCTTAGGTGTGCGGGGGACAGATACGCAGTATTTT; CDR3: CASSLGVRGTDTQYF
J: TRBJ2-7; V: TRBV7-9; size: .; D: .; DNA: TGTGCCAGCAGCTCCCGGGAGATCGTCTCCGAGCAGTACTTC; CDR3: CASSSREIVSEQYF
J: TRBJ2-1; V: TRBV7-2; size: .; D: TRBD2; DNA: TGTGCCAGCAGCTTAAGCGGGAGCTCCTACAATGAGCAGTTCTTC; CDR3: CASSLSGSSYNEQFF
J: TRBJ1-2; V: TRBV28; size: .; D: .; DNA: TGTGCCAGCAGTTTAGGGGGGGACTATGGCTACACCTTC; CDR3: CASSLGGDYGYTF
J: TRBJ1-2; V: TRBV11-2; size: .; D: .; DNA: TGTGCCAGCAGCTTAGCGTCAGGGGCGCAGGGTGGCTACACCTTC; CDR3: CASSLASGAQGGYTF
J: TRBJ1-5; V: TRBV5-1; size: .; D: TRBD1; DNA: TGCGCCAGCAGCCCCCAGGGGGGGAGCAATCAGCCCCAGCATTTT; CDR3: CASSPQGGSNQPQHF
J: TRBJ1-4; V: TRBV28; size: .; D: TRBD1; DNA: TGTGCCAGCAGTAGACAGGGGGCGGGGGAAAAACTGTTTTTT; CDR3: CASSRQGAGEKLFF
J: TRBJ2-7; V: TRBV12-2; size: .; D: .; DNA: TGTGCAAGTCGCTTAGACCCGGAGGGTGACGAGCAGTACTTC; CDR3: CASRLDPEGDEQYF
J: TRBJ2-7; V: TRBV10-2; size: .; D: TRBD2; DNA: TGCGCCAGTAGAGGACTAGCGGCCTACGAGCAGTACTTC; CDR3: CASRGLAAYEQYF
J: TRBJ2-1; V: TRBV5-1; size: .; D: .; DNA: TGCGCCAGCAGCTTGGTTTTCCAGGGAGGCAATGAGCAGTTCTTC; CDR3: CASSLVFQGGNEQFF
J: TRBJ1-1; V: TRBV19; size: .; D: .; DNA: TGTGCCAGTAGTATTTGGGGCAAGAACACTGAAGCTTTCTTT; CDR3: CASSIWGKNTEAFF
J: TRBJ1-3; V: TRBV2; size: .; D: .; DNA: TGTGCCAGCAGTGAGGGACAAGCCTCTGGAAACACCATATATTTT; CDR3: CASSEGQASGNTIYF
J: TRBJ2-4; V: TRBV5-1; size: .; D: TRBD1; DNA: TGCGCCAGCAGCCCAGGGACAGGGGGAAACATTCAGTACTTC; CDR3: CASSPGTGGNIQYF
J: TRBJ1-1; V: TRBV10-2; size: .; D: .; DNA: TGCGCCAGCGGCGCCCTCACTGAAGCTTTCTTT; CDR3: CASGALTEAFF
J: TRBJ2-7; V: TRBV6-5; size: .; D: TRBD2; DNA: TGTGCCAGCAGCTCTAGCGGGAGGCCGTCCTACGAGCAGTACTTC; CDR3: CASSSSGRPSYEQYF
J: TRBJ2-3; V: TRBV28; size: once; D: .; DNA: TGTGCCAGCAGTTACCCAGATACGCAGTATTTT; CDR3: CASSYPDTQYF
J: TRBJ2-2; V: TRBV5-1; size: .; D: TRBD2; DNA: TGCGCCAGCAGCGATAGCGGGCGGGGGACCGGGGAGCTGTTTTTT; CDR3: CASSDSGRGTGELFF
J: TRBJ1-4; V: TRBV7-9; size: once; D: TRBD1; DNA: TGTGCCAGCAGCGGGACAGATACTAATGAAAAACTGTTTTTT; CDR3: CASSGTDTNEKLFF
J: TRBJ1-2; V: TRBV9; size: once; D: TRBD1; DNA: TGTGCCAGCAGCGTACCGGACAGGGCGGGGGGTGGCTACACCTTC; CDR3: CASSVPDRAGGGYTF
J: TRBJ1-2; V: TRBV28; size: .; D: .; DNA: TGTGCCAGCAGCCCCCCGGTCTATGGCTACACCTTC; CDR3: CASSPPVYGYTF
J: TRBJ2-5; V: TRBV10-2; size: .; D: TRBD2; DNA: TGCGCCATCGGGACACTAGCGGTATCTCAGACCCAGTACTTC; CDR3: CAIGTLAVSQTQYF
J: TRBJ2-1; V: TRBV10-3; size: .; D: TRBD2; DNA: TGTGCCATCAGTCCGACTAGCGGGCTGTACAATGAGCAGTTCTTC; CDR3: CAISPTSGLYNEQFF
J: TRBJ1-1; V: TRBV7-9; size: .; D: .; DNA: TGTGCCAGCAGCTTGACGATGAACACTGAAGCTTTCTTT; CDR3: CASSLTMNTEAFF
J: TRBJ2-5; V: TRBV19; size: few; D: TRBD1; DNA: TGTGCCAGTAGTTGGACAGGGGGCGGAGAGACCCAGTACTTC; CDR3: CASSWTGGGETQYF
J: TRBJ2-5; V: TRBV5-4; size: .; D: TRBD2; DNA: TGTGCCAGCAGCTCGAGCGGGAAAGAGACCCAGTACTTC; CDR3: CASSSSGKETQYF
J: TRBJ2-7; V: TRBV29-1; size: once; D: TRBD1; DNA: TGCAGCGCCACCGGGACAGGGGGCTACGAGCAGTACTTC; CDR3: CSATGTGGYEQYF